These T cell receptor beta chains were read from a single sample in a study of blood T cell repertoires in COVID-19. The protocol was immunoSEQ multiplex PCR, while the TCRdb copy is restricted to in-frame clones and leaves out a portion. The table records 250,000 to 300,000 clones, 70% to 90% of them present only once. Sequencing was carried out using peripheral blood. The source of these receptors is a woman aged 45-60 years with COVID-19, enrolled during active disease. Both conserved end residues are part of each CDR3. Each record gives: J gene, D gene, V gene, clone size, CDR3 protein, CDR3 DNA. The D gene is left open where the match is weak. Clone size is stated in some rows and not others, as once, few, many or a class when expanded.

>TRBJ2-7|.|TRBV11-2|.
CASSSTGPSTYEQYF
TGTGCCAGCAGCTCTACAGGGCCCTCAACCTACGAGCAGTACTTC
>TRBJ2-1|.|TRBV5-1|.
CASRPTAHSYNEQFF
TGCGCCAGCAGACCGACAGCTCACTCCTACAATGAGCAGTTCTTC
>TRBJ2-1|.|TRBV27|.
CASSLGTTHNEQFF
TGTGCCAGCAGTTTAGGGACAACACACAATGAGCAGTTCTTC
>TRBJ2-7|.|TRBV6-2/TRBV6-3|.
CASSSNRGGMRYEQYF
TGTGCCAGCAGCTCTAACCGGGGCGGGATGCGCTACGAGCAGTACTTC
>TRBJ2-6|.|TRBV5-4|.
CASSPAGAGANVLTF
TGTGCCAGCAGCCCCGCAGGGGCTGGGGCCAACGTCCTGACTTTC
>TRBJ1-5|.|TRBV19|.
CASRRQTNQPQHF
TGTGCCAGCCGGCGGCAGACCAATCAGCCCCAGCATTTT
>TRBJ1-4|.|TRBV27|once
CASKVVKTGSGKLFF
TGTGCCAGCAAGGTGGTAAAAACAGGGTCCGGAAAACTGTTTTTT
>TRBJ2-5|TRBD2|TRBV9|.
CASSPLAGVETQYF
TGTGCCAGCAGCCCACTAGCGGGAGTGGAGACCCAGTACTTC
>TRBJ2-1|TRBD2|TRBV11-2|.
CASSSRLASYNEQFF
TGTGCCAGCAGCTCAAGACTAGCTTCCTACAATGAGCAGTTCTTC
>TRBJ2-3|.|TRBV30|.
CACPRSKGGTQYF
TGTGCCTGCCCAAGGTCAAAGGGCGGGACGCAGTATTTT
>TRBJ2-7|TRBD2|TRBV5-4|.
CASSLERDYEQYF
TGTGCCAGCAGCTTGGAGCGGGACTACGAGCAGTACTTC
>TRBJ2-1|.|TRBV24-1|.
CATSDSATGYNEQFF
TGTGCCACCAGTGATTCAGCGACAGGTTACAATGAGCAGTTCTTC
>TRBJ1-1|.|TRBV5-1|.
CASSYRPGGGENTEAFF
TGCGCCAGCAGTTATCGCCCTGGGGGAGGGGAAAACACTGAAGCTTTCTTT
>TRBJ2-1|TRBD2|TRBV2|.
CASTEGTSGPNEQFF
TGTGCCAGCACCGAAGGGACTAGCGGACCCAATGAGCAGTTCTTC
>TRBJ2-3|.|TRBV29-1|.
CSVSTNLLYF
TGCAGCGTTAGCACCAACCTTTTGTATTTT
>TRBJ2-5|.|TRBV6-5|.
CASNTGTQQETQYF
TGTGCCAGCAACACCGGGACACAACAAGAGACCCAGTACTTC
>TRBJ1-2|TRBD1|TRBV2|.
CASSRQGSSAGYTF
TGTGCCAGCAGTCGACAGGGCTCATCGGCTGGCTACACCTTC
>TRBJ1-6|TRBD1|TRBV28|.
CASWFRGQGNSPLHF
TGTGCCAGCTGGTTCCGGGGACAGGGGAATTCACCCCTCCACTTT
>TRBJ2-1|TRBD2|TRBV7-9|.
CASSTRLAGGEEQFF
TGTGCCAGCAGCACACGACTAGCGGGAGGGGAAGAGCAGTTCTTC
>TRBJ1-1|.|TRBV27|.
CASSWDSNTEAFF
TGTGCCAGCAGTTGGGACTCCAACACTGAAGCTTTCTTT
>TRBJ2-1|.|TRBV5-1|.
CASSSGASVYNEQFF
TGCGCCAGCAGCTCGGGCGCTAGCGTATACAATGAGCAGTTCTTC
>TRBJ2-2|TRBD2|TRBV7-2|.
CASSLPGLAGGTGELFF
TGTGCCAGCAGCCTACCGGGACTAGCGGGAGGGACCGGGGAGCTGTTTTTT
>TRBJ1-2|.|TRBV29-1|.
CSVEPGIGYTF
TGCAGCGTTGAACCCGGGATAGGCTACACCTTC
>TRBJ2-1|TRBD2|TRBV29-1|.
CSVEVPGLARNEQFF
TGCAGCGTTGAGGTACCGGGACTAGCTAGAAATGAGCAGTTCTTC
>TRBJ2-1|TRBD2|TRBV9|.
CASSAQGLAGGSSYNEQFF
TGTGCCAGCAGCGCACAGGGACTAGCGGGAGGGAGCTCCTACAATGAGCAGTTCTTC
>TRBJ1-5|.|TRBV6-5|.
CASTIPATRQPQHF
TGTGCCAGCACCATTCCGGCGACTCGTCAGCCCCAGCATTTT
>TRBJ2-5|.|TRBV7-2|.
CASSLTDRQETQYF
TGTGCCAGCAGCCTGACGGACAGACAAGAGACCCAGTACTTC
>TRBJ2-2|.|TRBV10-3|few
CAISGTVTGELFF
TGTGCCATCAGTGGGACAGTCACCGGGGAGCTGTTTTTT
>TRBJ2-2|.|TRBV3-1/TRBV3-2|.
CASSQDHRRTGELFF
TGTGCCAGCAGCCAAGACCACAGACGCACCGGGGAGCTGTTTTTT